Given below is one TCR beta chain in context. Its recognized antigen is unknown. Base qualities are not provided; no much larger clone lies one nucleotide away. CDR1 SGHTS and CDR2 YDEGEE were looked up in the germline V gene. V trim: 5 bases; J trim: 1 base; unmatched bases: 3. The CDR3 spans 13 residues, from the cysteine through the phenylalanine. Only the CDR3 DNA stays, 39 bases, in frame from base 1. These data are taken from a study of T cell responses to AZD1222 COVID-19 vaccine (dated by TCRdb to 2020 to 2023). Regarding the research as a whole: A total of 233 trial participants underwent TCR sequencing, of whom 207 received two doses of AZD1222 and approximately 25 received two doses of the MenACWY control vaccine. Trial participants were enrolled by age into 18-55, 56-69 and 70-plus year subgroups, with approximately 150, 28 and 58 TCR-sequenced participants respectively.

Results the study describes overall, beyond this receptor: Epitopes outside the regions mutated in the B.1.351 and B.1.1.7 variants were reportedly recognized by nearly half of the unique spike-specific TCRs. A significant rise in spike-specific TCR breadth and depth was observed after two AZD1222 doses relative to day 0 and relative to MenACWY recipients. In the small 56-69-year group, the increase in depth fell short of significance, most likely because of low power. Most participants were white British and females outnumbered males, and the authors suggested that clonal diversity may have been underestimated. Conclusions about previously exposed vaccinees were limited because only six AZD1222 recipients were SARS-CoV-2 seropositive at baseline. CD4 TCRs associated with the vaccine covered the entire spike protein, and the dominant responses were in regions 160-218 and 743-854. Because no day 14 peak-response samples were available, repertoires were characterized only after the peak T cell response.

The CDR3 regions of human TCRbeta chains were subjected to immunosequencing. Concerning the study's data processing: TCRs in the repertoires were compared against a reference library of SARS-CoV-2-specific TCRs that had been generated with the MIRA antigen-specificity platform. Breadth meant the fraction of unique TCRs that were SARS-CoV-2-associated, whereas depth meant the fraction of total T cells that were SARS-CoV-2-associated. Using the MIRA data, every spike-specific TCR was mapped to the spike region that the TCR reacted to and assigned to either a CD4 or a CD8 class. Log10-transformed breadth and depth values were compared by one-way ANOVA with Sidak's multiple comparisons tests. TCRdb limited this immuneACCESS table to in-frame rearrangements with V and J called. A share of clones is missing; checked studies link under half to unresolved V genes, and the rest is unexplained. V, J and clone size are those of that table, while D and trimming were read from the DNA. The sample records around 95,000 clones, 70% to 90% of which are singletons. The ten largest account for just over 4% of the sample.

Taken with the paper, the label for time point translates to: baseline before first vaccination. This sample's treatment or condition label indicates: meningococcal conjugate vaccine given as trial control. Vaccinee samples were obtained from the UK trials COV001 and COV002, which included a single-blind randomized controlled phase 2/3 trial of AZD1222 (ChAdOx1 nCoV-19) in healthy adults. For TCRbeta chain sequencing, PBMC samples were collected from trial participants at day 0 and at day 28 after the second dose. The sequence was obtained from an adult in good health. Sequenced material: peripheral blood, taken on day 0 of MenACWY control vaccination. This chain is built from TRBV5-8 and TRBJ2-7; TRBD1 matches 7 bases in the middle. The CDR3 loop reads CASSWTGSYEQYF. The nucleotides read TGTGCCAGCAGTTGGACAGGATCCTACGAGCAGTACTTC.